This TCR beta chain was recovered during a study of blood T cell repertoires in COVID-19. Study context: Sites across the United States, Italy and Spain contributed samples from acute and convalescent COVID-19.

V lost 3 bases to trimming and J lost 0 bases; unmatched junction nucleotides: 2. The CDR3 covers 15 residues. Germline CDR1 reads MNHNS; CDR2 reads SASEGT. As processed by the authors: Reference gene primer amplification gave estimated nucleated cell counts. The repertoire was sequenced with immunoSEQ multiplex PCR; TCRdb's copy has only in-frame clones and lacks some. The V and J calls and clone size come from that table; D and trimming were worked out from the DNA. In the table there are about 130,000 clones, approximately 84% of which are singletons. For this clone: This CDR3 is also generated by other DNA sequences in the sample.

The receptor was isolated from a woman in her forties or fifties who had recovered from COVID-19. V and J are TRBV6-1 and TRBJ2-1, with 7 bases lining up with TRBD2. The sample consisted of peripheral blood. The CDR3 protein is CASSEREFSYNEQFF. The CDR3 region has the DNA TGTGCCAGCAGTGAGCGGGAGTTCTCCTACAATGAGCAGTTCTTC.